A single T cell receptor (beta chain) is shown here with its context. This record comes from a study of T cells after somatic rescue of genetic block. The CDR3 consists of 16 residues. Profiling relied on immunoSEQ multiplex PCR, and the TCRdb table lists in-frame clones only, not all of them. The sample carries around 52,000 clones, 96% recorded once. The rearrangement links TRBV21-1 to TRBJ2-3; the table's D gene call, TRBD2, was not cross checked with the DNA. TRBV21-1 is a known pseudogene. Sequencing input: peripheral blood mononuclear cells (PBMCs). The clonotype originates from a child younger than two. CDR3 amino acids: CASSDRLASSTDTQYF. CDR3 in DNA: TGTGCCAGCAGCGACCGACTAGCGAGTAGCACAGATACGCAGTATTTT.